This T cell receptor (beta chain) was retrieved from a study of beta chain features in type 1 diabetes. The whole isolated RNA underwent reverse transcription, so sequencing captured expressed TCRB transcripts. Libraries were prepared by immunoSEQ multiplex PCR; TCRdb keeps only in-frame clonotypes and omits some of them. The sample comprises 500,000 to 700,000 clones, 15% to 18% of which are singletons, and 0.07% to 0.095% rests with the top ten. This clone was counted ten times or more. On average, the one heparinised blood draw given by each donor was around 110 mL. CDR1 ENHRY and CDR2 SYGVKD come from the germline V gene. The CDR3 totals 17 residues. Trimming cost V 4 bases and J 0 bases; bases outside gene matches: 7.

This TCR was sampled from a man younger than 35 in good health. J is TRBJ2-3 and V is TRBV10-3; 10 bases align to TRBD2. Material: naive CD4+ T cells from blood. In DNA form, the CDR3 reads TGTGCCATCAGTGGCCCGACGACTAGCGGGAGCACAGATACGCAGTATTTT. It translates to CAISGPTTSGSTDTQYF.